This T cell receptor beta chain was recorded in a study of T cell responses to AZD1222 COVID-19 vaccine. Points from the study as a whole: Only a handful of AZD1222 recipients, more than five in all, had baseline seropositivity. Most donors were white British, females outnumbered males, and clonal diversity was possibly underestimated. Spike-specific TCR repertoires showed rising breadth and depth after two AZD1222 doses.

CDR1 and CDR2 (germline): MNHEY, SMNVEV (reference sequence). J gave up 4 bases and V 6 bases, and 6 bases lay outside the gene matches. The CDR3 spans 14 residues. TCRdb keeps only in-frame clones here, not all; method: immunoSEQ multiplex PCR. In the table there are roughly 110,000 clones, around 92% of which are singletons. A remark on this clone: Its antigen remains unknown.

The genes are TRBV27 and TRBJ1-5; 7 bases are a match to TRBD1. The starting material was peripheral blood, obtained 28 days after the second AZD1222 dose. The receptor was isolated from an adult who received the AZD1222 COVID-19 vaccine. The CDR3 sequence: CASSPDRFNQPQHF. In DNA, the CDR3 is TGTGCCAGCAGCCCGGACAGGTTTAATCAGCCCCAGCATTTT.